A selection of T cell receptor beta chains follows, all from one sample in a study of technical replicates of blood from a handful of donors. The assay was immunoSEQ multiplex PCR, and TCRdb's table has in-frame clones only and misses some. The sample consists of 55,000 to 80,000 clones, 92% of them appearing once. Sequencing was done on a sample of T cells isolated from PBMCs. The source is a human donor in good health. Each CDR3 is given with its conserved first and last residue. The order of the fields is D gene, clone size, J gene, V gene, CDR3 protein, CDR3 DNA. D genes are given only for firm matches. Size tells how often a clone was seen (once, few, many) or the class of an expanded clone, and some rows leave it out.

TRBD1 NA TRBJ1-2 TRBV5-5 CASSFRQGEALSGYTF TGTGCCAGCAGCTTTAGACAGGGGGAGGCTTTGAGTGGCTACACCTTC
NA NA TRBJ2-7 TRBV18 CASSPFSTDIYEQYF TGTGCCAGCTCACCATTTTCTACGGACATCTACGAGCAGTACTTC
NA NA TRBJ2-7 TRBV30 CAWSVAESSYEQYF TGTGCCTGGAGTGTAGCCGAAAGCTCCTACGAGCAGTACTTC
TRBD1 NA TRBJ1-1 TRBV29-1 CSAATGAMYTEAFF TGCAGCGCCGCAACAGGGGCAATGTACACTGAAGCTTTCTTT
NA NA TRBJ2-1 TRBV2 CASSESRSDYNEQFF TGTGCCAGCAGTGAGTCTAGATCTGACTACAATGAGCAGTTCTTC
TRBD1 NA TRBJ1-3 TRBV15 CATSRDRGHTSGNTIYF TGTGCCACCAGCAGGGACAGGGGCCATACCTCTGGAAACACCATATATTTT
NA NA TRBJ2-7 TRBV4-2 CASSPGDNSYEQYF TGTGCCAGCAGCCCAGGGGACAACTCCTACGAGCAGTACTTC
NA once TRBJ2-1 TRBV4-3 CASSQDISGEDGNEQFF TGCGCCAGCAGCCAAGATATTTCGGGAGAGGACGGGAATGAGCAGTTCTTC
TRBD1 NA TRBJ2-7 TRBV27 CASSLRQGYSEQYF TGTGCCAGCAGTTTGAGACAGGGGTACAGCGAGCAGTACTTC
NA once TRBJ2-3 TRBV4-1 CASSQDWGRSADTQYF TGCGCCAGCAGCCAAGATTGGGGGAGGAGTGCAGATACGCAGTATTTT
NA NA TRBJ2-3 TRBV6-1 CASTGTDTQYF TGTGCCAGCACCGGGACAGATACGCAGTATTTT
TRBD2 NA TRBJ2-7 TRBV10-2 CASGEPSTSGGLYEQYF TGCGCCAGCGGTGAACCTTCAACTAGCGGCGGTCTTTACGAGCAGTACTTC
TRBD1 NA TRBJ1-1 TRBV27 CASSLTWTGNTEAFF TGTGCCAGCAGTTTAACTTGGACAGGGAACACTGAAGCTTTCTTT
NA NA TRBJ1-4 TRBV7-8 CASSLSAGRTNEKLFF TGTGCCAGCAGCTTATCGGCAGGGAGGACTAATGAAAAACTGTTTTTT
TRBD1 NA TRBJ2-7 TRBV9 CASSVSSTGLTYEQYF TGTGCCAGCAGCGTATCTTCGACAGGGCTCACCTACGAGCAGTACTTC
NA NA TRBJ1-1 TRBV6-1 CASSEAQGQKAFF TGTGCCAGCAGTGAAGCCCAGGGGCAAAAAGCTTTCTTT
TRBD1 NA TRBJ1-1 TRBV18 CASSPTGLNTEAFF TGTGCCAGCTCACCGACAGGGCTGAACACTGAAGCTTTCTTT
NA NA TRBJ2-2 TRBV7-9 CAARPVANTGELFF TGTGCCGCCCGCCCGGTCGCGAACACCGGGGAGCTGTTTTTT
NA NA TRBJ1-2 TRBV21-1 CASSKVGQDYGYTF TGTGCCAGCAGCAAAGTGGGACAGGACTATGGCTACACCTTC
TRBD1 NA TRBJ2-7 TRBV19 CASRGGQGSEEQYF TGTGCCAGTAGAGGGGGACAGGGGTCTGAGGAGCAGTACTTC
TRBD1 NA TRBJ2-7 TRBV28 CASSPYRDSTYEQYF TGTGCCAGCAGTCCCTACCGGGACAGTACCTACGAGCAGTACTTC
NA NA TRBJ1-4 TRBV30 CAWSAQGTEKLFF TGTGCCTGGAGTGCACAGGGTACCGAAAAACTGTTTTTT
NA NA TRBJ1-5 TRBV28 CASSFPGYQPQHF TGTGCCAGCAGTTTTCCAGGTTATCAGCCCCAGCATTTT
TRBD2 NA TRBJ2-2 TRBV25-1 CASSERERESGELFF TGTGCCAGCAGTGAGCGGGAGCGGGAATCCGGGGAGCTGTTTTTT
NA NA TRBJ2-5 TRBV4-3 CASSQDWGPETQYF TGCGCCAGCAGCCAAGACTGGGGGCCGGAGACCCAGTACTTC
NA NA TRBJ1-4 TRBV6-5 CASSYFGNEKLFF TGTGCCAGCAGTTACTTCGGGAATGAAAAACTGTTTTTT
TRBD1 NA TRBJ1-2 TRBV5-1 CASSLETGVYGYTF TGCGCCAGCAGCTTGGAAACAGGGGTCTATGGCTACACCTTC
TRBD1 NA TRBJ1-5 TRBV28 CASRPRTGYYSNQPQHF TGTGCCAGCAGGCCTAGGACAGGATATTATAGCAATCAGCCCCAGCATTTT
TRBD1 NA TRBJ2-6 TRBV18 CASSLQGAEGANVLTF TGTGCCAGCTCTTTACAGGGGGCAGAGGGGGCCAACGTCCTGACTTTC
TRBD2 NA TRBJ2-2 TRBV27 CASVPSAGENTGELFF TGTGCCAGCGTTCCTTCCGCGGGAGAGAACACCGGGGAGCTGTTTTTT
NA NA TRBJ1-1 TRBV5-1 CASSLGGRAETFF TGCGCCAGCAGCTTGGGAGGCAGGGCGGAAACTTTCTTT
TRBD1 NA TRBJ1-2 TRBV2 CASSESGQGALFDGYTF TGTGCCAGCAGTGAATCAGGACAGGGGGCCCTTTTTGATGGCTACACCTTC
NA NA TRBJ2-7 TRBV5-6 CASSFQGIYEQYF TGTGCCAGCAGCTTCCAGGGTATCTACGAGCAGTACTTC
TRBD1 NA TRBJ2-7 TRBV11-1 CASSLGQETYEQYF TGTGCCAGCAGCCTCGGACAGGAGACCTACGAGCAGTACTTC
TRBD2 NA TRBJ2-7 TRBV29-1 CSVDIGGGYEQYF TGCAGCGTTGATATTGGGGGGGGTTACGAGCAGTACTTC
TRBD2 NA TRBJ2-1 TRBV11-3 CATKLIPSGDNEQFF TGTGCCACCAAGCTTATCCCTAGCGGGGACAATGAGCAGTTCTTC
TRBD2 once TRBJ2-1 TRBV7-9 CASSSRTSVHNEQFF TGTGCCAGCAGCTCACGGACTAGCGTCCACAATGAGCAGTTCTTC
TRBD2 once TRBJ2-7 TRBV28 CASSNSGSPYEQYF TGTGCCAGCAGTAATAGCGGGAGCCCCTACGAGCAGTACTTC
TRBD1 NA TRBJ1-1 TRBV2 CASRATGRTEAFF TGTGCCAGCAGGGCGACAGGGCGCACTGAAGCTTTCTTT
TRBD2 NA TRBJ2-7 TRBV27 CASSDGGGYEQYF TGTGCCAGCAGCGACGGGGGGGGCTACGAGCAGTACTTC
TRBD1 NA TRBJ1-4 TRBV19 CASGRTGGIEKLFF TGTGCCAGTGGACGGACAGGGGGCATAGAAAAACTGTTTTTT
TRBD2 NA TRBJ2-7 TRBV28 CASRSPREDPYEQYF TGTGCCAGCAGGTCACCGCGGGAGGATCCCTACGAGCAGTACTTC
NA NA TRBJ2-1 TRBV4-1 CASSQTGNEQFF TGCGCCAGCAGCCAGACAGGTAATGAGCAGTTCTTC
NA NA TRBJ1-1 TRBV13 CASSSVGLTEAFF TGTGCCAGCAGCTCAGTGGGGCTCACTGAAGCTTTCTTT
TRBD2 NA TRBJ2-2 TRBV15 CATSRGASGTTGELFF TGTGCCACCAGCAGAGGGGCTAGCGGGACCACCGGGGAGCTGTTTTTT
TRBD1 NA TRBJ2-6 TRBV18 CASSPPDRGLTGANVLTF TGTGCCAGCTCCCCACCGGACAGGGGGCTTACTGGGGCCAACGTCCTGACTTTC
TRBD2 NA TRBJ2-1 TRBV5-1 CASSLASGVYNEQFF TGCGCCAGCAGCTTGGCTAGCGGAGTATACAATGAGCAGTTCTTC
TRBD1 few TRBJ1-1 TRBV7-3 CASSPTGEAEAFF TGTGCCAGCAGCCCAACAGGGGAAGCTGAAGCTTTCTTT
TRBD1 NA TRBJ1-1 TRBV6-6 CASSYSGQEYTEAFF TGTGCCAGCAGTTACTCGGGACAGGAGTACACTGAAGCTTTCTTT
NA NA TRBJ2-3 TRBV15 CATSRVGSTDTQYF TGTGCCACCAGCAGAGTTGGTAGTACAGATACGCAGTATTTT
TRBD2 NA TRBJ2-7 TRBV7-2 CASSPPWREAWYEQYF TGTGCCAGCAGCCCGCCGTGGCGGGAGGCCTGGTACGAGCAGTACTTC
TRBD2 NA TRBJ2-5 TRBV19 CASSMGGAAKTQYF TGTGCCAGTAGTATGGGAGGGGCTGCGAAGACCCAGTACTTC
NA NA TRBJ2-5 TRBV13 CASSQNRRGETQYF TGTGCCAGCAGCCAAAATCGCAGGGGAGAGACCCAGTACTTC
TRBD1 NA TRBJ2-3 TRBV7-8 CASSLVLVGQGTDTQYF TGTGCCAGCAGCTTAGTTCTTGTTGGACAGGGCACAGATACGCAGTATTTT
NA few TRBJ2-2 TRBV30 CAWSVLLSGDNTGELFF TGTGCCTGGAGTGTTCTTCTTTCGGGGGACAACACCGGGGAGCTGTTTTTT
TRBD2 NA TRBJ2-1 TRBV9 CASSVGLADNEQFF TGTGCCAGCAGCGTAGGACTAGCTGACAATGAGCAGTTCTTC
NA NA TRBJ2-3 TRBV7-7 CASSQYLAPRATDTQYF TGTGCTAGCAGCCAATACCTAGCTCCTAGGGCCACAGATACGCAGTATTTT
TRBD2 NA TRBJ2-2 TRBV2 CASHRGLAGTTGELFF TGTGCCAGCCACCGTGGACTAGCGGGGACCACCGGGGAGCTGTTTTTT
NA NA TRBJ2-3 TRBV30 CAWSVAGASTDTQYF TGTGCCTGGAGTGTAGCTGGGGCTAGCACAGATACGCAGTATTTT